Presented here are 25 T cell receptor beta chains from one specimen sequenced in a study of beta chain features in type 1 diabetes. cDNA synthesis used the whole RNA isolate, giving expressed TCRB sequences. This table comes from immunoSEQ multiplex PCR, and its TCRdb copy is limited to in-frame clones, with some not included. The sample holds roughly 450,000 clones, about 10% seen once. Input material: naive CD4+ T cells from blood. Source of these receptors: a woman aged 18-29 years in good health.

The rearrangement links TRBV14 to TRBJ1-1; D gene uncertain. The germline CDR1 and CDR2 sequences are SGHDN and FVKESK. V dropped 2 bases and J dropped 1 base, with 11 bases sitting between them. This CDR3 has 15 residues. In DNA form, the CDR3 reads TGTGCCAGCAGCCAATACGGACTCAGGAACACTGAAGCTTTCTTT. It codes for CASSQYGLRNTEAFF. The full variable domain, completed using reference TRBV14 and TRBJ1-1, is EAGVTQFPSHSVIEKGQTVTLRCDPISGHDNLYWYRRVMGKEIKFLLHFVKESKQDESGMPNNRFLAERTGGTYSTLKVQPAELEDSGVYFCASSQYGLRNTEAFFGQGTRLTVV.

This clone was found a few times. At the DNA level, this CDR3 is encoded by other sequences in the same sample as well. This chain's CDR3 is CASSQGAGANVLTF. The CDR3 region has the DNA TGTGCCAGCTCACAAGGGGCTGGGGCCAACGTCCTGACTTTC. The genes are TRBV18 and TRBJ2-6; perhaps TRBD1 as D (5 bases). The germline V gene encodes CDR1 KGHSH and CDR2 LQKENI. This CDR3 is 14 amino acids long. The germline V and J ends were trimmed by 4 bases and 2 bases, with 6 bases remaining between them.

In its sample, this clone was seen a few times. In the same sample, other DNA sequences code for this CDR3. The rearrangement uses TRBV7-3 and TRBJ2-1, with TRBD2 matching over 11 bases. Unmatched junction bases numbered 3, after V lost 4 bases and J lost 4 bases. The CDR3 runs to 15 residues. Germline CDR1 reads SGHTA; CDR2 reads FQGTGA. The CDR3 coding sequence is TGTGCCAGCAGCTCGACTAGCGGGGCTTACAATGAGCAGTTCTTC. The encoded protein is CASSSTSGAYNEQFF. Using reference TRBV7-3 and TRBJ2-1 for the parts outside the CDR3, the full variable domain is GAGVSQTPSNKVTEKGKYVELRCDPISGHTALYWYRQSLGQGPEFLIYFQGTGAADDSGLPNDRFFAVRPEGSVSTLKIQRTERGDSAVYLCASSSTSGAYNEQFFGPGTRLTVL.

V is TRBV6-5 and J is TRBJ1-2, with 7 positions matching TRBD1. This CDR3 has 15 amino acids. The V gene end was trimmed by 7 bases and the J gene end by 3 bases; junction bases not matched to a gene: 11. The V gene's germline CDR1 is MNHEY and CDR2 SVGAGI. The CDR3 sequence is CASNPTGIIDYGYTF. CDR3 in DNA: TGTGCCAGCAACCCGACAGGGATTATTGACTATGGCTACACCTTC.

The chain combines TRBV7-9 with TRBJ2-7, with D possibly being TRBD1 (6 bases). V lost 0 bases, J lost 2 bases, and 11 bases lay in between. The CDR3 loop spans 15 amino acids. The germline CDR1 and CDR2 sequences are SEHNR and FQNEAQ (reference sequence). The CDR3 reads CASSLATTGTYEQYF. CDR3 bases: TGTGCCAGCAGCTTAGCCACAACAGGGACCTACGAGCAGTACTTC.

The chain employs TRBV7-6 and TRBJ2-2; unclear D gene. Trimming removed 5 bases from V and 8 bases from J, with 9 bases in between. There are 12 residues in the CDR3. Germline V gene sequence: CDR1 SGHVS, CDR2 FNYEAQ. CDR3 DNA sequence: TGTGCCAGCAGCCTCCCGGTTGGGGAGCTGTTTTTT. Translating it yields CASSLPVGELFF.

Regarding this clone: This may come from a read error, since a much larger clone is one base off. The V call is TRBV7-2, the J call TRBJ2-3; D may be TRBD1 (6 bases). The V gene's germline CDR1 is SGHTA and CDR2 FQGNSA. This CDR3 has 13 residues. V lost 5 bases and J 2 bases, leaving 8 bases between the germline ends. CDR3 nucleotide sequence: TGTGCCAGCAGCGGACAGACCACAGATACGCAGTATTTT. It codes for CASSGQTTDTQYF.

This clone turned up a few times. The V gene is TRBV29-1, the J gene TRBJ1-5; D is undetermined. The CDR3 contains 13 residues. V was cut by 3 bases and J by 9 bases, with 15 bases left in between. The V gene's germline CDR1 is SQVTM and CDR2 ANQGSEA. The CDR3 sequence: CSVELGRSGPQHF. The CDR3 DNA reads TGCAGCGTTGAGTTGGGGAGGTCCGGGCCCCAGCATTTT.

This clone was observed a few times. The V call is TRBV2, the J call TRBJ2-5; 7 bases align to TRBD1. The J call may be faulty, since TRBJ2-7 better matches the DNA end. Per the germline V gene, CDR1 is SNHLY and CDR2 is FYNNEI. The CDR3 totals 13 residues. In DNA form, the CDR3 reads TGTGCCAGCAGTGGGCAGGGGGTCGGCGAGCAGTACTTC. This translates into CASSGQGVGEQYF.

This clone occurred a few times. The rearrangement joins TRBV2 to TRBJ1-2, with 7 bases that match TRBD1. The germline gives CDR1 SNHLY, CDR2 FYNNEI. CDR3 size: 14 residues. Unmatched junction bases numbered 7, after V lost 1 base and J lost 8 bases. CDR3 coding DNA: TGTGCCAGCAGTGAAGTGGGGCAGGGGGACGGCTACACCTTC. Protein sequence: CASSEVGQGDGYTF.

This chain uses TRBV10-3 with TRBJ1-2; 9 positions agree with TRBD1. CDR3 length: 13 amino acids. The junction had 10 bases not matched to a gene; V was cut back by 11 bases and J by 6 bases. Germline V CDR1 and CDR2: ENHRY, SYGVKD. CDR3 coding DNA: TGTGCCTTAGGGACAGGGCCTTCTGATGGCTACACCTTC. Amino acid sequence: CALGTGPSDGYTF.

This clone has a handful of counts. The gene calls are TRBV7-2 and TRBJ2-7; the D is unclear. Germline V gives CDR1 SGHTA, CDR2 FQGNSA. CDR3 length: 15 amino acids. V lost 3 bases and J 6 bases, leaving 18 bases between the germline ends. Here the CDR3 DNA reads TGTGCCAGCAGCTTTATACGGGCCGCTATCTCCGAGCAGTACTTC. It specifies CASSFIRAAISEQYF.

The genes are TRBV7-2 and TRBJ2-2; D is unclear. The CDR3 has 12 residues. Germline CDR1 is SGHTA and CDR2 is FQGNSA. V lost 5 bases, J lost 1 base, and 2 bases lay in between. The CDR3 is CASSKNTGELFF. In DNA form, the CDR3 reads TGTGCCAGCAGCAAGAACACCGGGGAGCTGTTTTTT. The variable domain in full, with the rest retrieved from reference TRBV7-2 and TRBJ2-2, is GAGVSQSPSNKVTEKGKDVELRCDPISGHTALYWYRQSLGQGLEFLIYFQGNSAPDKSGLPSDRFSAERTGGSVSTLTIQRTQQEDSAVYLCASSKNTGELFFGEGSRLTVL.

The genes are TRBV7-9 and TRBJ1-1; no clear D. The V end lost 10 bases, the J end lost 3 bases, and 12 bases lay between the germline ends. Per the germline V gene, CDR1 is SEHNR and CDR2 is FQNEAQ (reference sequence). This CDR3 comprises 12 residues. CDR3 residues: CATARGDTEAFF. The CDR3 DNA reads as TGTGCCACAGCGCGTGGGGACACTGAAGCTTTCTTT.

This clone was observed a handful of times. This rearrangement joins TRBV7-9 to TRBJ2-5, with D uncertain. From germline, CDR1 is SEHNR and CDR2 FQNEAQ (reference sequence). CDR3 length: 17 residues. Trimming cost V 7 bases and J 4 bases, with 25 bases left between them. DNA of the CDR3: TGTGCCAGCACCCCTCTCGCCCAGGCCGCCATTTCAGAGACCCAGTACTTC. Its protein product is CASTPLAQAAISETQYF.

V is TRBV6-5 and J is TRBJ1-3; D call uncertain. The length of the CDR3 is 15 residues. Germline V gives CDR1 MNHEY, CDR2 SVGAGI. Trimming cost V 0 bases and J 2 bases, with 8 bases left between them. The CDR3 DNA reads as TGTGCCAGCAGTTACTCGATGGTGGCTGGAAACACCATATATTTT. As protein: CASSYSMVAGNTIYF.

The rearrangement uses TRBV28 and TRBJ2-2; D is possibly TRBD1 (6 bases). The CDR3 totals 12 residues. Germline values: CDR1 MDHEN, CDR2 SYDVKM. With 6 bases removed from V and 6 bases from J, the gap between germline ends came to 8 bases. The CDR3 region is CASSSGAGELFF. Here the CDR3 DNA reads TGTGCCAGCAGCTCAGGGGCCGGGGAGCTGTTTTTT.

The rearrangement uses TRBV29-1 and TRBJ1-2, with D uncertain. Trimming removed 3 bases at V and 2 bases at J, with 7 bases between. Germline CDR1 is SQVTM and CDR2 is ANQGSEA. The CDR3 has 12 residues. This CDR3 is CSVDSLNYGYTF. The CDR3 nucleotides are TGCAGCGTTGACTCGCTGAACTATGGCTACACCTTC.

V usage is TRBV6-5 and J usage is TRBJ1-2; D perhaps matches TRBD1 (5 bases). The CDR3 is 14 amino acids. Germline V gene data show CDR1 as MNHEY and CDR2 as SVGAGI. The CDR3 here is CATARDQANYGYTF. CDR3 coding DNA: TGTGCTACGGCCCGGGACCAAGCTAACTATGGCTACACCTTC.

This clone appeared a few times. The chain recombines TRBV7-9 with TRBJ2-2; D remains ambiguous. The germline gives CDR1 SEHNR, CDR2 FQNEAQ (reference sequence). This CDR3 comprises 13 residues. V gave up 6 bases and J gave up 3 bases, with 8 bases separating them. CDR3 sequence reads: CASSTWDTGELFF. CDR3 in DNA: TGTGCCAGCAGTACCTGGGACACCGGGGAGCTGTTTTTT. Full variable domain (missing parts from reference TRBV7-9 and TRBJ2-2): DTGVSQNPRHKITKRGQNVTFRCDPISEHNRLYWYRQTLGQGPEFLTYFQNEAQLEKSRLLSDRFSAERPKGSFSTLEIQRTEQGDSAMYLCASSTWDTGELFFGEGSRLTVL.

Only a few counts were recorded for this clone. The rearrangement links TRBV7-2 to TRBJ2-7, with D unclear. The CDR3 sequence is 14 residues long. CDR1 and CDR2 (germline): SGHTA, FQGNSA. The V end lost 2 bases, the J end lost 2 bases, and 10 bases lay between the germline ends. CDR3 coding DNA: TGTGCCAGCAGCTTAAGGTACAGACCCTACGAGCAGTACTTC. Its translation is CASSLRYRPYEQYF.

This clone has a handful of counts. This rearrangement joins TRBV7-2 to TRBJ2-2, with 8 bases fitting TRBD1. The J segment lost 4 bases and the V segment lost 5 bases, leaving 6 bases of the junction unmatched. The CDR3 consists of 15 residues. Germline loops: CDR1 SGHTA, CDR2 FQGNSA. The CDR3 nucleotides read TGTGCCAGCAGCGTCCAGGGGGCTATCACCGGGGAGCTGTTTTTT. Translation: CASSVQGAITGELFF.

This clone was detected a few times. The chain links TRBV4-1 to TRBJ1-2; 9 bases line up with TRBD1. V dropped 2 bases and J dropped 5; count of bases not matched to a gene: 9. Germline V lookup: CDR1 MGHRA, CDR2 YSYEKL. This CDR3 contains 16 residues. The CDR3 region has the DNA TGCGCCAGCAGCCAACCAAGCTTGGGACAGGGATATGGCTACACCTTC. Protein product: CASSQPSLGQGYGYTF.

The table lists this clone with a few counts. V and J are TRBV18 and TRBJ2-5; D is ambiguous. V was clipped by 4 bases and J by 1 base, with 10 bases between them. Germline V lookup: CDR1 KGHSH, CDR2 LQKENI. The CDR3 has 14 amino acids. DNA for the CDR3: TGTGCCAGCTCACAATCGCGTAGCCAAGAGACCCAGTACTTC. Translation: CASSQSRSQETQYF.

The table lists this clone with a few counts. The rearrangement joins TRBV30 to TRBJ1-2; TRBD1 is a possible D gene (5 bases). The V end lost 0 bases, the J end lost 8 bases, and 10 bases lay between the germline ends. In germline, CDR1 is GTSNPN, CDR2 SVGIG (reference sequence). The CDR3 is made up of 12 amino acids. The CDR3 loop reads CAWSVTEGGYTF. The CDR3 region has the DNA TGTGCCTGGAGTGTAACGGAGGGGGGCTACACCTTC. Full variable domain (outside the CDR3, taken from reference TRBV30 and TRBJ1-2): SQTIHQWPATLVQPVGSPLSLECTVEGTSNPNLYWYRQAAGRGLQLLFYSVGIGQISSEVPQNLSASRPQDRQFILSSKKLLLSDSGFYLCAWSVTEGGYTFGSGTRLTVV.